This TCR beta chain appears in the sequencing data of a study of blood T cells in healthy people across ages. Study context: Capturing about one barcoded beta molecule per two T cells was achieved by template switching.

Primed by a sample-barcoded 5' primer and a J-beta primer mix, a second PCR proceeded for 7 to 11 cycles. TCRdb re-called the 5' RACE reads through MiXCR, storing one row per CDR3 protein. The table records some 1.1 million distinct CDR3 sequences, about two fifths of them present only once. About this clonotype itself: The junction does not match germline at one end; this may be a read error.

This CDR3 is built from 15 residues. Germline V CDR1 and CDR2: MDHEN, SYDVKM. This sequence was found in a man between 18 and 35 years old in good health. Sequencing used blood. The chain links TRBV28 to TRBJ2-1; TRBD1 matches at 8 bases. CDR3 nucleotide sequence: TGTGCCAGCAGTTTAAGGACAGGGAAGGGAAATGAGCAGTCCTTC. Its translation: CASSLRTGKGNEQSF.